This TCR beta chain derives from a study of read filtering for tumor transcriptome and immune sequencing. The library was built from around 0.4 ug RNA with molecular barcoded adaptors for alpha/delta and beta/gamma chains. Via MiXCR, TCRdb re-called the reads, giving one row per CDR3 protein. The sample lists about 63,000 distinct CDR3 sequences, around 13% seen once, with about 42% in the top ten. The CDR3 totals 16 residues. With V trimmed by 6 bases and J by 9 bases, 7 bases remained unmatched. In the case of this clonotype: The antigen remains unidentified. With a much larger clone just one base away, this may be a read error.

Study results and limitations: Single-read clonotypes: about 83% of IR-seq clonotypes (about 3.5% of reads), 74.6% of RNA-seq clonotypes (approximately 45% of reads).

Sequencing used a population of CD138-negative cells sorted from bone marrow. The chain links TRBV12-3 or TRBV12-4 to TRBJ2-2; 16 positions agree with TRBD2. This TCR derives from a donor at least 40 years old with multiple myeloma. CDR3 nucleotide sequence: TGTGCCAGCAGCCCGGGACTAGCGGGAGGGGCCAGGGAGCTGTTTTTT. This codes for CASSPGLAGGARELFF.